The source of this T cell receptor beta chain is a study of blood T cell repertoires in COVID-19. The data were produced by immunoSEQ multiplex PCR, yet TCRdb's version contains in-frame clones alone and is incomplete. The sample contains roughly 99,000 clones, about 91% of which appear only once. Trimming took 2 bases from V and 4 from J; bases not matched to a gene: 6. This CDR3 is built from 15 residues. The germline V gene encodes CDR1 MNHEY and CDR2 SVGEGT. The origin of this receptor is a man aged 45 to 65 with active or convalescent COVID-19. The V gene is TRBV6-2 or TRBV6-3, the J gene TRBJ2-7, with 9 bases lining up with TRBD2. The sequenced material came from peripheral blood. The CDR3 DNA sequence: TGTGCCAGCAGTTACCGGCTAGCGGGGACGTACGAGCAGTACTTC. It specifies CASSYRLAGTYEQYF.